The 13 T cell receptor beta chains in this list originate from one sample, sequenced in a study of blood T cells in healthy people across ages. A J-beta primer mix and a sample-barcoded 5' primer were used in a second PCR of roughly 6 to 11 cycles. TCRdb reanalysed the 5' RACE reads using MiXCR and keeps one entry per CDR3 protein. The sample lists 790,000 or so distinct CDR3 sequences; about half were seen once. Specimen: blood. The receptors here all came from a man older than 75 in good health.

This chain joins TRBV9 and TRBJ2-1; TRBD2 matches 8 bases. Germline V lookup: CDR1 SGDLS, CDR2 YYNGEE. This CDR3 is 15 amino acids long. With 3 bases clipped from V and 5 bases from J, the junction kept 7 bases outside the gene matches. CDR3 loop: CASSAGGLGDNEQFF. CDR3 nucleotides: TGTGCCAGCAGCGCGGGGGGACTAGGTGACAATGAGCAGTTCTTC.

This clonotype has a single count. The CDR3: CASSTAPPGTQYF. CDR3 bases: TGTGCCAGCAGTACAGCGCCTCCGGGGACTCAGTACTTC. The chain has TRBV2 and TRBJ2-5, with D possibly TRBD2 on 6 matching bases. Trimming removed 5 bases from V and 11 bases from J, with 18 bases in between. The length of the CDR3 is 13 residues. Germline-derived CDR1 and CDR2 are SNHLY and FYNNEI.

Remarks on this clonotype: A read error may produce the germline difference seen at one junction end. This chain uses TRBV15 with TRBJ2-3; a possible D gene is TRBD2 (5 bases). The CDR3 contains 16 residues. Germline CDR1 is LNHNV and CDR2 is YYDKDF (reference sequence). CDR3 DNA sequence: TGTGCCACCGGCAGAGATCAAGCGGCTAGCACAGATACGCAGTATTTT. This gives the protein CATGRDQAASTDTQYF.

The chain couples TRBV7-2 to TRBJ2-3; D may correspond to TRBD1 or TRBD2 (5 bases each). The length of the CDR3 is 15 residues. V lost 0 bases and J 6 bases, leaving 13 bases between the germline ends. Germline loops: CDR1 SGHTA, CDR2 FQGNSA. CDR3 nucleotide sequence: TGTGCCAGCAGCTTAGCGGGACCAGGAGAGGATACGCAGTATTTT. Encoded protein: CASSLAGPGEDTQYF.

V usage is TRBV11-3 and J usage is TRBJ2-4; D remains unclear. The J call may not be correct, given that the DNA end is closer to TRBJ2-7. Germline loops: CDR1 SGHNT, CDR2 YENEEA. CDR3 length: 13 amino acids. CDR3 DNA: TGTGCCAGCAGCACAAATCTAGGTCCCGAGCAGTACTTC. This gives the protein CASSTNLGPEQYF.

CDR3 region: CASSSSGSHADTQYF. The CDR3 region has the DNA TGTGCCAGCAGTTCTAGCGGGAGTCACGCAGATACGCAGTATTTT. J is TRBJ2-3 and V is TRBV6-5, with TRBD2 identical over 10 bases. V dropped 4 bases and J dropped 4; count of bases not matched to a gene: 5. The CDR3 extends over 15 amino acids. Germline loops: CDR1 MNHEY, CDR2 SVGAGI.

The J gene is TRBJ2-1, the V gene TRBV29-1, with D uncertain. The length of the CDR3 is 14 residues. Germline CDR1 and CDR2: SQVTM and ANQGSEA. Trimming left V 3 bases short and J 6 bases short, with 15 bases between. CDR3 sequence reads: CSVELGRRVNEQFF. The CDR3 DNA follows: TGCAGCGTTGAGTTGGGTAGGAGAGTCAATGAGCAGTTCTTC.

V usage is TRBV10-3 and J usage is TRBJ2-3; TRBD1 matches 7 bases. V lost 5 bases, J lost 2 bases, and 4 bases stayed unmatched. There are 14 residues in the CDR3. Germline V gene lookup returns CDR1 ENHRY and CDR2 SYGVKD. The CDR3 is CAISPGTVTDTQYF. CDR3 nucleotides: TGTGCCATCAGTCCAGGGACAGTCACAGATACGCAGTATTTT.

The rearrangement links TRBV2 to TRBJ2-1; the match to TRBD2 covers 14 bases. The CDR3 covers 16 residues. CDR1 and CDR2 from the germline V gene are SNHLY and FYNNEI. V lost 6 bases, J lost 8 bases, and 9 bases stayed unmatched. The CDR3 loop reads CASRRLAGGPWDEQFF. CDR3 nucleotide sequence: TGTGCCAGCAGAAGACTAGCGGGAGGGCCGTGGGATGAGCAGTTCTTC.

The gene calls are TRBV9 and TRBJ2-5; D call uncertain. The CDR3 consists of 13 residues. From germline, CDR1 is SGDLS and CDR2 YYNGEE. Trimming took 5 bases from V and 5 from J, leaving 13 bases between them. CDR3 coding DNA: TGTGCCAGCAGTTCAAACCCCTGGGAGACCCAGTACTTC. It translates to CASSSNPWETQYF.

The chain employs TRBV20-1 and TRBJ2-1; TRBD2 matches 11 bases. The CDR3 has 15 residues. The V gene end was trimmed by 3 bases and the J gene end by 3 bases; junction bases not matched to a gene: 4. Germline V CDR1 and CDR2: DFQATT, SNEGSKA (reference sequence). Here the CDR3 reads CSARPGLAVYNEQFF. The CDR3 nucleotides are TGCAGTGCTAGGCCGGGACTAGCGGTCTACAATGAGCAGTTCTTC.

This clonotype occurred once. The chain is built from TRBV7-2 and TRBJ2-1; 8 bases are shared with TRBD2. Germline V gene sequence: CDR1 SGHTA, CDR2 FQGNSA. Trimming took 5 bases from V and 6 from J; bases not matched to a gene: 15. The CDR3 has 17 amino acids. CDR3 amino acids: CASSPLGSSGRSNEQFF. DNA for the CDR3: TGTGCCAGCAGCCCTCTGGGGTCCAGCGGGAGATCCAATGAGCAGTTCTTC.

The chain has TRBV29-1 and TRBJ2-3, with D uncertain. CDR1 is SQVTM and CDR2 is ANQGSEA in the germline V gene. The CDR3 covers 13 residues. Trimming took off 4 bases at V and 0 bases at J, with 8 bases between the two ends. As DNA, the CDR3 is TGCAGCGTTGCAATGGGGAGCACAGATACGCAGTATTTT. Its protein is CSVAMGSTDTQYF.